These 12 T cell receptor beta chains were all obtained from the same sample, sequenced in a study of T cells after yellow fever vaccination. MiXCR, run by TCRdb on the 5' RACE reads, gives a single entry per CDR3 protein. The sample holds about 320,000 distinct CDR3 sequences; around 11% are singletons and the top ten take approximately 3%. The sequences come from CD4+ T cells sorted from PBMCs, collected 45 days after the yellow fever booster vaccination. These receptors all come from a man aged 18 to 35 who received the YFV17D yellow fever vaccine.

This clonotype was observed a handful of times. V usage is TRBV12-3 or TRBV12-4 and J usage is TRBJ2-7; a possible D gene is TRBD2 (6 bases). The CDR3 totals 15 residues. V was shortened by 5 bases and J by 1 base, with 15 bases between the two germline ends. CDR3 sequence reads: CASSPIGTVSYEQYF. In DNA, the CDR3 is TGTGCCAGCAGTCCCATCGGGACTGTTTCCTACGAGCAGTACTTC.

This clonotype showed up many times. A read error may produce the germline difference seen at one junction end. The J gene is TRBJ2-3, the V gene TRBV3-1; a possible D gene is TRBD2 (6 bases). The germline V gene encodes CDR1 LGHDT and CDR2 YNNKEL (reference sequence). This CDR3 has 14 residues. The CDR3 nucleotides read TGCGCCAGCAGCCAACTAGCCGGAGGCGATACGCAGTATTTT. Translating it yields CASSQLAGGDTQYF.

The rearrangement uses TRBV19 and TRBJ1-6, with TRBD1 as a possible D gene (6 bases). Trimming left V 3 bases short and J 9 bases short, with 18 bases between. The CDR3 contains 16 residues. Per the germline V gene, CDR1 is LNHDA and CDR2 is SQIVND (reference sequence). CDR3 region: CASSIRTASSSSPLHF. In DNA form, the CDR3 reads TGTGCCAGTAGTATCCGGACAGCCTCAAGTAGTTCACCCCTCCACTTT.

This clonotype occurred a few times. The chain recombines TRBV6-2 or TRBV6-3 with TRBJ2-5; tentatively, D is TRBD2 (5 bases). CDR1 is MNHEY, CDR2 SVGEGT, per germline. The CDR3 spans 13 residues. The V gene lost 0 bases and the J gene lost 4 bases, with 6 bases spanning the gap. The CDR3 DNA reads TGTGCCAGCAGTTACTCCAGCGGAGAGACCCAGTACTTC. Its protein product is CASSYSSGETQYF.

This clonotype was picked up a small number of times. This chain joins TRBV5-6 and TRBJ1-6; 8 nucleotides match TRBD1. The V gene end was trimmed by 4 bases and the J gene end by 7 bases; junction bases not matched to a gene: 7. The germline V gene encodes CDR1 SGHDT and CDR2 YYEEEE. The CDR3 runs to 15 residues. The CDR3 is CASSPDRGWNSPLHF. CDR3 in DNA: TGTGCCAGCAGCCCCGACAGGGGTTGGAATTCACCCCTCCACTTT.

V gene TRBV5-8 combines with J gene TRBJ1-1; D gene uncertain. CDR3 length: 15 residues. V was clipped by 4 bases and J by 5 bases, with 18 bases between them. Germline CDR1 is SGHTS and CDR2 is YDEGEE. Here the CDR3 DNA reads TGTGCCAGCAGCCCGGCACCAGACAAGCCTACTGAAGCTTTCTTT. It is translated as CASSPAPDKPTEAFF.

This clonotype came up a few times. The gene calls are TRBV18 and TRBJ1-2; 10 bases line up with TRBD1. The germline CDR1 and CDR2 sequences are KGHSH and LQKENI. Unmatched junction bases numbered 6, after V lost 0 bases and J lost 8 bases. This CDR3 region has 15 residues. The chain's CDR3 is CASSPPGQGSTGYTF. The CDR3, as DNA: TGTGCCAGCTCACCACCGGGACAGGGGTCCACCGGCTACACCTTC.

This clonotype was recorded a few times. The chain is built from TRBV10-3 and TRBJ1-5; perhaps TRBD1 as D (6 bases). The CDR3 has 14 amino acids. V dropped 8 bases and J dropped 4 bases, with 15 bases sitting between them. The V gene's germline CDR1 is ENHRY and CDR2 SYGVKD. The CDR3 sequence is CAIGGRDTNQPQHF. As DNA, the CDR3 is TGTGCCATCGGCGGCCGGGACACAAATCAGCCCCAGCATTTT.

The V gene is TRBV19, the J gene TRBJ2-3, with D unclear. There are 14 residues in the CDR3. V shed 6 bases and J shed 4 bases, with 14 bases lying between them. The germline V gene has CDR1 LNHDA and CDR2 SQIVND (reference sequence). The CDR3 nucleotides read TGTGCCAGTAGCCTTGGACGGAGTTCAGATACGCAGTATTTT. It codes for CASSLGRSSDTQYF.

J is TRBJ2-3 and V is TRBV18, with TRBD1 matching over 7 bases. Losses at the gene ends were 1 base for V and 4 bases for J; bases not matched to a gene: 14. CDR1 and CDR2 (germline): KGHSH, LQKENI. The CDR3 sequence is 18 residues long. The CDR3 DNA sequence: TGTGCCAGCTCACCACAAACGACAGGGTCGGGGTTTGCAGATACGCAGTATTTT. Protein product: CASSPQTTGSGFADTQYF.

The chain employs TRBV7-2 and TRBJ2-1; 11 nucleotides agree with TRBD1. Germline CDR1 and CDR2: SGHTA and FQGNSA. J gave up 7 bases and V 8 bases, and 7 bases lay outside the gene matches. This CDR3 is 14 amino acids long. The CDR3 sequence is CASGPWDRGNEQFF. CDR3 bases: TGTGCCAGCGGCCCCTGGGACAGGGGGAATGAGCAGTTCTTC.

This clonotype has more than one count but fewer than ten. The rearrangement uses TRBV27 and TRBJ2-2; a weak D match, TRBD2 (7 bases). V shed 11 bases and J shed 4 bases, with 20 bases lying between them. CDR1 MNHEY and CDR2 SMNVEV come from the germline V gene (reference sequence). The CDR3 is 15 amino acids. The CDR3 DNA reads TGTGCCTCAACTGTGCGGGGGCATGCCACCGGGGAGCTGTTTTTT. It codes for CASTVRGHATGELFF.